These 22 T cell receptor beta chains were sequenced from one sample in a study of shared clonotypes between healthy human individuals. Naive CD8 cells were CD45RO-negative, positively selected for CCR7, excluding terminally differentiated effector memory CD45RA+ cells. The repertoire was sequenced with immunoSEQ multiplex PCR; TCRdb's copy has only in-frame clones and lacks some. The sample has some 2.1 million clones, around 93% seen once. Sequencing input: naive CD8+ T cells from PBMCs. These receptors all stem from a man aged 18 to 29 in good health. Some clones in this sample may be carry-over from other donors' samples.

This chain joins TRBV4-1 and TRBJ2-3, with D uncertain. The germline V and J ends were trimmed by 1 base and 2 bases, with 7 bases remaining between them. Germline assignment: CDR1 MGHRA and CDR2 YSYEKL. The CDR3 runs to 14 residues. CDR3 loop: CASSQVSPTDTQYF. The CDR3 coding sequence is TGCGCCAGCAGCCAAGTGTCGCCCACAGATACGCAGTATTTT.

The rearrangement links TRBV12-1 to TRBJ2-7. TRBV12-1 is a known pseudogene. The CDR3 length is 16 residues. The CDR3 nucleotides read TGTGCCAGCAGCCAGAACCGGGACCACCTGGCTCTCGAGCAGTACTTC. Its translation is CASSQNRDHLALEQYF.

The V call is TRBV9, the J call TRBJ2-1, with 13 nucleotides matching TRBD2. This CDR3 has 17 residues. V trimming: 3 bases; J trimming: 9 bases; junction bases outside the gene matches: 12. Germline V CDR1 and CDR2: SGDLS, YYNGEE. CDR3 sequence (DNA): TGTGCCAGCAGCGCTTCACTAGCGGGAGGGCCGTACGGTGAGCAGTTCTTC. This encodes CASSASLAGGPYGEQFF. The variable domain in full, completed from reference TRBV9 and TRBJ2-1, reads DSGVTQTPKHLITATGQRVTLRCSPRSGDLSVYWYQQSLDQGLQFLIQYYNGEERAKGNILERFSAQQFPDLHSELNLSSLELGDSALYFCASSASLAGGPYGEQFFGPGTRLTVL.

The chain combines TRBV27 with TRBJ2-7; TRBD1 matches 10 bases. The germline CDR1 and CDR2 sequences are MNHEY and SMNVEV (reference sequence). The V and J ends lost 6 bases and 5 bases, in that order; junction bases with no gene match: 13. The CDR3 extends over 16 amino acids. The CDR3 DNA sequence: TGTGCCAGCAGCTTACTCCGGGACAGGGGTATCCACGAGCAGTACTTC. It translates to CASSLLRDRGIHEQYF.

The chain links TRBV7-9 to TRBJ1-1, with TRBD1 as a possible D gene (5 bases). Germline CDR1 and CDR2: SEHNR and FQNEAQ (reference sequence). V lost 2 bases and J 5 bases, leaving 15 bases between the germline ends. CDR3 length: 15 amino acids. The CDR3 reads CASSLLSGRGTEAFF. In DNA form, the CDR3 reads TGTGCCAGCAGCTTACTTTCAGGGCGGGGGACTGAAGCTTTCTTT.

V usage is TRBV7-9 and J usage is TRBJ2-7; D may be TRBD2 (5 bases). Trimming shortened V by 2 bases and J by 2 bases, and 10 bases separated the two germline ends. The CDR3 consists of 14 residues. Germline CDR1 SEHNR, CDR2 FQNEAQ (reference sequence). The CDR3 region is CASSLRLTPYEQYF. The CDR3 DNA reads as TGTGCCAGCAGCTTACGACTAACCCCCTACGAGCAGTACTTC.

V gene TRBV11-1 combines with J gene TRBJ2-7; tentatively, D is TRBD1 or TRBD2 (5 bases each). V was shortened by 5 bases and J by 1 base, with 9 bases between the two germline ends. This CDR3 contains 13 residues. Germline V gives CDR1 SGHAT, CDR2 FQDESV (reference sequence). CDR3 loop: CASSPGRSYEQYF. In DNA, the CDR3 is TGTGCCAGCAGCCCGGGACGGTCCTACGAGCAGTACTTC. The variable domain in full, with the rest retrieved from reference TRBV11-1 and TRBJ2-7, is EAEVAQSPRYKITEKSQAVAFWCDPISGHATLYWYRQILGQGPELLVQFQDESVVDDSQLPKDRFSAERLKGVDSTLKIQPAELGDSAMYLCASSPGRSYEQYFGPGTRLTVT.

The sample holds one count of this clone. In nucleotides, the CDR3 is TGCAGCGCCCGGGACAGGGCATCTTCCGGGGGCACCGGGGAGCTGTTTTTT. Protein product: CSARDRASSGGTGELFF. The rearrangement uses TRBV29-1 and TRBJ2-2; TRBD1 matches at 9 bases. This CDR3 region has 17 residues. Losses at the gene ends were 7 bases for V and 4 bases for J; bases not matched to a gene: 16. CDR1 SQVTM and CDR2 ANQGSEA come from the germline V gene.

The chain joins TRBV19 to TRBJ1-5, with TRBD1 matching 9 bases. Germline V gives CDR1 LNHDA, CDR2 SQIVND (reference sequence). The V and J ends lost 5 bases and 2 bases, in that order; junction bases with no gene match: 4. The CDR3 is made up of 15 amino acids. Here the CDR3 reads CASSPWTGGNQPQHF. In nucleotides, the CDR3 is TGTGCCAGTAGTCCGTGGACAGGGGGCAATCAGCCCCAGCATTTT.

The rearrangement joins TRBV4-3 to TRBJ2-1; D may be TRBD1 or TRBD2 (5 bases each). Deletions cut 1 base from V and 10 bases from J, with 17 bases between. This CDR3 has 15 residues. The germline CDR1 and CDR2 sequences are LGHNA and YSLEER. The CDR3 DNA reads TGCGCCAGCAGCCAAGGGACAAGACATTGGGGGGAGCAGTTCTTC. Translation gives CASSQGTRHWGEQFF.

This chain links TRBV5-4 with TRBJ1-3; D remains ambiguous. CDR3 length: 13 amino acids. Germline CDR1 SGHNT, CDR2 YYREEE (reference sequence). Trimming cost V 5 bases and J 4 bases, with 10 bases left between them. CDR3 nucleotides: TGTGCCAGCAGGAACGAGAGAGGAAACACCATATATTTT. Its translation: CASRNERGNTIYF.

The gene calls are TRBV7-6 and TRBJ2-7; 8 nucleotides line up with TRBD1. V shed 0 bases, J shed 3 bases, and the junction held 4 bases outside the gene matches. This CDR3 spans 15 amino acids. The germline V gene has CDR1 SGHVS and CDR2 FNYEAQ. The CDR3 sequence is CASSLADRVGYEQYF. CDR3 nucleotide sequence: TGTGCCAGCAGCTTAGCGGACAGGGTAGGCTACGAGCAGTACTTC. The entire variable domain, with the rest obtained from reference TRBV7-6 and TRBJ2-7, is as follows: GAGVSQSPRYKVTKRGQDVALRCDPISGHVSLYWYRQALGQGPEFLTYFNYEAQQDKSGLPNDRFSAERPEGSISTLTIQRTEQRDSAMYRCASSLADRVGYEQYFGPGTRLTVT.

The chain recombines TRBV4-1 with TRBJ1-3; D unclear. V was trimmed by 5 bases and J by 0 bases, leaving 11 bases between them. The CDR3 is 15 residues long. Germline V gives CDR1 MGHRA, CDR2 YSYEKL. CDR3 protein: CASSDRISSGNTIYF. The CDR3 coding sequence is TGCGCCAGCAGCGATAGAATAAGCTCTGGAAACACCATATATTTT.

This clone showed up just once. Additional DNA sequences in this sample encode the identical CDR3. The rearrangement links TRBV27 to TRBJ2-1; no clear D gene. Trimming left V 2 bases short and J 0 bases short, with 8 bases between. Germline V lookup: CDR1 MNHEY, CDR2 SMNVEV (reference sequence). The CDR3 is 15 amino acids. CDR3 coding DNA: TGTGCCAGCAGTTTACTGGAGAGCTCCTACAATGAGCAGTTCTTC. Protein sequence: CASSLLESSYNEQFF.

J is TRBJ2-3 and V is TRBV7-9, with 12 bases fitting TRBD2. V lost 4 bases and J lost 6; bases outside the gene matches: 8. Germline CDR1 SEHNR, CDR2 FQNEAQ (reference sequence). The CDR3 has 16 residues. CDR3 residues: CASSSPTSGRADTQYF. CDR3 bases: TGTGCCAGCAGCTCCCCGACTAGCGGGAGAGCGGATACGCAGTATTTT.

The chain uses TRBV10-3 and TRBJ2-7; 7 nucleotides line up with TRBD1. The length of the CDR3 is 16 residues. Germline lookup yields CDR1 ENHRY and CDR2 SYGVKD. V shed 0 bases, J shed 5 bases, and the junction held 10 bases outside the gene matches. CDR3: CAISESRGPPFHEQYF. The CDR3, as DNA: TGTGCCATCAGTGAGTCAAGGGGGCCCCCGTTCCACGAGCAGTACTTC.

On this clone itself: Other DNA sequences of this sample code for an identical CDR3. The CDR3 sequence is CASRGGQSSYNEQFF. CDR3 bases: TGTGCCAGCAGAGGCGGCCAGAGCTCCTACAATGAGCAGTTCTTC. The chain joins TRBV27 to TRBJ2-1, with no clear D. Trimming took 6 bases from V and 0 from J, leaving 12 bases between them. This CDR3 comprises 15 residues. Germline CDR1 and CDR2: MNHEY and SMNVEV (reference sequence).

This clone has a single count. Distinct nucleotide sequences in the sample also encode this CDR3. The V gene is TRBV9, the J gene TRBJ2-1; the match to TRBD1 covers 8 bases. Losses at the gene ends were 2 bases for V and 7 bases for J; bases not matched to a gene: 5. Germline V lookup: CDR1 SGDLS, CDR2 YYNGEE. CDR3 length: 14 amino acids. This CDR3 is CASSVAGGRNEQFF. DNA of the CDR3: TGTGCCAGCAGCGTCGCAGGGGGCCGGAATGAGCAGTTCTTC. Supplemented by reference TRBV9 and TRBJ2-1, the full variable domain reads DSGVTQTPKHLITATGQRVTLRCSPRSGDLSVYWYQQSLDQGLQFLIQYYNGEERAKGNILERFSAQQFPDLHSELNLSSLELGDSALYFCASSVAGGRNEQFFGPGTRLTVL.

This chain joins TRBV6-1 and TRBJ2-7; the D gene could be TRBD1 or TRBD2 (5 bases each). The CDR3 runs 18 residues. Germline-derived CDR1 and CDR2 are MNHNS and SASEGT. V was cut by 2 bases and J by 0 bases, with 20 bases left in between. The CDR3: CASSEMGVPEFYSYEQYF. CDR3 coding DNA: TGTGCCAGCAGTGAAATGGGGGTCCCAGAATTTTACTCCTACGAGCAGTACTTC.

The chain employs TRBV4-1 and TRBJ1-1; possibly TRBD1 for D (5 bases). This CDR3 contains 14 residues. CDR1 and CDR2 from the germline V gene are MGHRA and YSYEKL. V gave up 1 base and J gave up 3 bases, with 9 bases separating them. CDR3 sequence (DNA): TGCGCCAGCAGCCAAGGCCCGGGGGACACTGAAGCTTTCTTT. It specifies CASSQGPGDTEAFF.

The genes are TRBV7-9 and TRBJ1-5; D may be TRBD1 (5 bases). In germline, CDR1 is SEHNR, CDR2 FQNEAQ (reference sequence). V lost 4 bases and J 3 bases, leaving 13 bases between the germline ends. CDR3 length: 15 residues. CDR3 amino acids: CASSSGLSDNQPQHF. CDR3 nucleotide sequence: TGTGCCAGCAGCTCGGGACTCTCGGACAATCAGCCCCAGCATTTT.

The V and J genes are TRBV28 and TRBJ2-5; the match to TRBD2 covers 7 bases. CDR3 length: 16 residues. Germline-derived CDR1 and CDR2 are MDHEN and SYDVKM. With V trimmed by 5 bases and J by 4 bases, 13 bases remained unmatched. CDR3 in DNA: TGTGCCAGCAGTCTCCTTGGGGGGAGGGCCGCAGAGACCCAGTACTTC. Its translation: CASSLLGGRAAETQYF.